This TCR beta chain emerged from a study of T cell repertoires in cytomegalovirus infection. Across the whole study: CMV infection plus the matching HLA type was flagged by public TCR beta signatures.

Findings and caveats of the study: Public TCR beta family frequency separated CMV-and-HLA carriers, including in an independent cohort.

Comment on this clonotype: Its antigen is still unknown.

TCRdb re-analysed the reads in MiXCR, keeping a single row per CDR3 protein. This sample carries a few hundred thousand distinct CDR3 sequences, about 39% of them seen once, and the ten largest clones take over 45%. Material: cultured PBMCs, obtained from culture after CMV antigen stimulation. The receptor comes from a human donor in good health (CMV status not recorded). Some clones in this sample may be carry-over from other donors' samples.

CDR3 coding DNA: TGTGCCAGCAGCACCCCCATCGCGGGCGCGGCGGGAAACACCATATATTTT. It yields the protein CASSTPIAGAAGNTIYF. This chain links TRBV7-6 with TRBJ1-3, with unresolved D. Germline V lookup: CDR1 SGHVS, CDR2 FNYEAQ. V lost 5 bases and J lost 4, with 21 bases in between. The CDR3 loop spans 17 amino acids.